This note documents a single T cell receptor (beta chain) sequence. The antigen is unknown. The record originates from a study of T cell repertoires in cytomegalovirus infection. TCRdb reprocessed the reads via MiXCR and lists one record per CDR3 protein. Among approximately 590,000 distinct CDR3 sequences listed, roughly 43% were seen once. Study-level results: HLA-C-restricted CMV clonotypes gave the most frequent clonotype in two of eight donors.

Sample: cultured PBMCs, taken from culture after CMV antigen stimulation. The clonotype originates from a human donor in good health (CMV status not recorded). Some clones in this sample may be carry-over from other donors' samples.

CDR3 protein: CASSPKGPHEQYF. Written as DNA, the CDR3 is TGTGCCAGCAGCCCAAAAGGGCCCCACGAGCAGTACTTC. V gene TRBV7-9 combines with J gene TRBJ2-7; D remains ambiguous. With 5 bases removed from V and 5 bases from J, the gap between germline ends came to 13 bases. Germline-derived CDR1 and CDR2 are SEHNR and FQNEAQ (reference sequence). This CDR3 has 13 amino acids.